This T cell receptor beta chain appears in the sequencing data of a study of blood T cell repertoires in COVID-19. Study at large: T cells, B-cell-depleted T cells, or PBMCs supplied cDNA or gDNA.

Only in-frame clones appear in the TCRdb table, and some are missing; sequencing was by immunoSEQ multiplex PCR. The sample shows under 350,000 clones, 80% to 90% of them seen only once. This CDR3 spans 16 amino acids. The J segment lost 8 bases and the V segment lost 4 bases, leaving 17 bases of the junction unmatched. Germline V gives CDR1 SGHNT, CDR2 YYREEE (reference sequence). Individuals drawn from about two dozen US areas were about 18 to 100 years old. The receptor's source is a woman aged 35 to 49 with acute COVID-19. The sample taken for sequencing was PBMCs or T cells enriched from blood (not recorded which). The V call is TRBV5-4, the J call TRBJ1-2, with 7 bases fitting TRBD1. CDR3: CASSPGAKGQTNGYTF. The CDR3, as DNA: TGTGCCAGCAGCCCCGGAGCTAAGGGACAGACTAACGGCTACACCTTC.